This TCR beta chain is drawn from a study of early stage breast cancer tumors (dated by TCRdb to about 2017). Turning to the overall study: Of the roughly 15 invasive breast tumors, eleven to twelve were found to be estrogen receptor-positive, progesterone receptor-positive and HER2-negative. Most of the 12 ER+/PR+/HER2- tumors were invasive ductal carcinomas, while the other four were invasive lobular carcinomas. A read coverage of roughly 10-fold per sample was achieved on average. The samples as a whole yielded 2 million to 3 million detected templates, corresponding to fewer than 1.4 million unique clonotypes.

Overall study outcomes, separate from this receptor: Repertoires from blood and normal breast were more alike than repertoires from blood and tumor, and in about 85% of the 16 patients, comparing each tissue with blood separated tumor from normal. Enriched TCRB sequences shared across patients were found to be mostly commonly generated sequences that were unlikely to play an important role in the tumor microenvironment. Bulk genomic DNA sequencing of unsorted cells missed chain pairing and functional markers such as CD4, CD8 and FOXP3. Tumors showed about 2.5-fold higher T cell density and higher clonality than adjacent normal breast tissue. The small cohort size prevented analysis by tumor subtype.

Every sample was amplified as two independent genomic DNA replicates, using 0.4 to 0.5 ug for blood and about 1.4 ug for tumor or normal breast. TCRB sequencing of genomic DNA was carried out with the ImmunoSeq Intro kit according to the manufacturer's instructions. The multiplex PCR ran for 30 to 35 cycles using proprietary primers and spike-in control sequences for absolute quantification. Single-end 150-bp reads were used to sequence an 87-bp fragment spanning the CDR3 plus the flanking V and J genes. Seven samples, each with two replicates, were multiplexed per lane of an Illumina MiSeq using version 3.0 chemistry. Under the source paper's analysis protocol: The vendor's proprietary pipeline handled the raw data processing, merging both replicates into a single result for each sample. Clonotypes were defined as productive rearrangements sharing the V-gene family, CDR3 amino acid sequence and J-gene segment. Clonality was calculated as 1 minus the normalized Shannon entropy (Pielou evenness) of TCRB abundances. T cell density was estimated by dividing total templates by the number of input cells inferred from the DNA input amount. Recon was used with default parameters to estimate total repertoire diversity and clonality. A clonotype counted as tumor-enriched if its abundance in tumor exceeded 0.1% and was at least 32-fold higher than its abundance in normal breast. What TCRdb holds here is the immuneACCESS table cut down to in-frame rearrangements. Part of the clones is not present; checked against another copy, under half of the missing clones reflect an unresolved V gene, and the others are unexplained. D and trimming were read from the DNA, whereas the V and J calls and clone size are those reported in that table. Across this sample there are approximately 8,000 clones, with roughly 77% seen only once. Clones ranked in the top ten supply 8.5% of the sample.

CDR1 and CDR2 are read off the germline V gene as SNHLY and FYNNEI. Including cysteine and phenylalanine, the CDR3 has 13 amino acids. The sequence is cut down to CDR3 DNA, 39 bases in frame from base 1. Trimming leaves V shorter by 6 bases and J shorter by 12 bases, with the junction holding 8 bases beyond the gene matches. Notes on this clone: Its antigen remains unidentified. No per-base quality is available; no much larger clone lies one base away.

Taken from roughly 2-4 cm away from the tumor, the adjacent normal breast tissue was rinsed with PBS and kept in prechilled RNAlater. Normal breast tissue often required roughly 100-300 mg of tissue for sufficient DNA because of high lipid content and low cell density. The study profiled bulk TCR beta-chain repertoires in matched peripheral blood, tumor and adjacent normal breast tissue taken from roughly 17 patients with early-stage breast cancer. The Qiagen AllPrep DNA/RNA Mini kit was used for genomic DNA extraction. The sequence was obtained from a person aged 55 to 75 with breast cancer. The V and J genes are TRBV2 and TRBJ2-1, with 10 bases matching TRBD2. Input material: normal breast tissue next to the tumor. The DNA sequence is given as TGTGCCAGCAGAGCTAGCGGGGGCCATCCGCAGTTCTTC. It specifies CASRASGGHPQFF.